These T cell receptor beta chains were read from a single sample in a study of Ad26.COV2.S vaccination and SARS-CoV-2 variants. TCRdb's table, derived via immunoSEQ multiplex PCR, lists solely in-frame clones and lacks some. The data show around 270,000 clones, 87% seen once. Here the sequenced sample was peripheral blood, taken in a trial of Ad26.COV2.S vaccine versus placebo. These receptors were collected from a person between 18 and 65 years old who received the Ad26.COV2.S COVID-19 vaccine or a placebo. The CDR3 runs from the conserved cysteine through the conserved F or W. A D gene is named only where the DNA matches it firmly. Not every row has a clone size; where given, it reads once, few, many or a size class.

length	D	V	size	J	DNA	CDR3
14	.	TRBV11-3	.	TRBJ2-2	TGTGCCAGCAGCGTCTCCCCGAACACCGGGGAGCTGTTTTTT	CASSVSPNTGELFF
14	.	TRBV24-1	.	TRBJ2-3	TGTGCCACCAGGGCCACGTCCCCCACAGATACGCAGTATTTT	CATRATSPTDTQYF
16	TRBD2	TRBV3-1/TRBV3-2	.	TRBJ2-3	TGTGCCAGCAGCCAAAATCCCGGGGGGGCCGGGGATACGCAGTATTTT	CASSQNPGGAGDTQYF
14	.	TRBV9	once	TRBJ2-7	TGTGCCAGCAGCGGTCAGGAATTTGGCTACGAGCAGTACTTC	CASSGQEFGYEQYF
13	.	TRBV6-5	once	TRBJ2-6	TGTGCCAGCAGGAGAAGTGGGGCCAACGTCCTGACTTTC	CASRRSGANVLTF
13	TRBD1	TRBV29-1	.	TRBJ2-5	TGCAGCATTGACAGGGAAAACCAAGAGACCCAGTACTTC	CSIDRENQETQYF
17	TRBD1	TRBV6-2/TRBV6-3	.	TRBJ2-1	TGTGCCAGCAGTTACCCTACGGGACAGGGCCTATACAATGAGCAGTTCTTC	CASSYPTGQGLYNEQFF
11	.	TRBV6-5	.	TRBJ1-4	TGTGCCACCTCCCTGAATGAAAAACTGTTTTTT	CATSLNEKLFF
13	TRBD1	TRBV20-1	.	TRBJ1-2	TGCAGTGCTAGTGGGACAGGGTCCTATGGCTACACCTTC	CSASGTGSYGYTF
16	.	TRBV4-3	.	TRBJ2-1	TGCGCCAGCAGCCAAGAGCCTAGAAGCTCCTACAATGAGCAGTTCTTC	CASSQEPRSSYNEQFF
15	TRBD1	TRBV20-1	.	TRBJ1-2	TGCAGTGCTAGTCCCCGACAGGGTGTGAAGTATGGCTACACCTTC	CSASPRQGVKYGYTF
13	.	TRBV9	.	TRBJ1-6	TGTGCCAGCAGCGCTCGTGCAGGGGCGGGCCTCCACTTT	CASSARAGAGLHF
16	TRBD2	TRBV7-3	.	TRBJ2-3	TGTGCCAGCAGCCCTTCGGGCGGGGGGTTCACAGATACGCAGTATTTT	CASSPSGGGFTDTQYF
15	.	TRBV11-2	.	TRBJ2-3	TGTGCCAGCAGCTTAGGGACGGGGGCATCAGATACGCAGTATTTT	CASSLGTGASDTQYF
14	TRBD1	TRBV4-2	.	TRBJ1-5	TGTGCCAGCAGCCAAGGACAGGGGGGAAGGCCCCAGCATTTT	CASSQGQGGRPQHF
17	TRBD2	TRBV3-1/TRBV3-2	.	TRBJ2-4	TGTGCCAGCAGCCAAGCACTAGCGGGAGCAGGGGGAAACATTCAGTACTTC	CASSQALAGAGGNIQYF
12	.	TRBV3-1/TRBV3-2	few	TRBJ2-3	TGTGCCAGCAGGTCCCCAGGTGATACGCAGTATTTT	CASRSPGDTQYF
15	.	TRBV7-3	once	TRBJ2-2	TGTGCCAGCAGCTTAGGGCCGGCGGGGACCGGGGAGCTGTTTTTT	CASSLGPAGTGELFF
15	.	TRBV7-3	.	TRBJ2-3	TGTGCCAGCAGCTTTAGCGGCCCCTCCACAGATACGCAGTATTTT	CASSFSGPSTDTQYF
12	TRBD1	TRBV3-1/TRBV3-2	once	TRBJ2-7	TGTGCCAGCAGCGGGGACAGCGTGGTGCAGTACTTC	CASSGDSVVQYF
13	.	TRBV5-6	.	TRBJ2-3	TGTGCCAGCAGCTTGGGAGGCACAGATACGCAGTATTTT	CASSLGGTDTQYF
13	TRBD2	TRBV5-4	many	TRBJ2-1	TGTGCCAGCAGAACCGGGGGGTACAATGAGCAGTTCTTC	CASRTGGYNEQFF
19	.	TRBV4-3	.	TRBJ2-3	TGCGCCAGCAGCCAAGATCCAGGAGGGAGTTTGGGGCCCACAGATACGCAGTATTTT	CASSQDPGGSLGPTDTQYF
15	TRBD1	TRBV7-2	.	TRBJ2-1	TGTGCCAGCAGTCCGGGACAGGGGACCTACAATGAGCAGTTCTTC	CASSPGQGTYNEQFF
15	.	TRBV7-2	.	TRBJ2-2	TGTGCCAGCAGCGTCCAGCAAGGGGACACCGGGGAGCTGTTTTTT	CASSVQQGDTGELFF
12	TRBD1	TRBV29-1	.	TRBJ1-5	TGCAGCGTTGCCGCACAGGGGTCGCCCCAGCATTTT	CSVAAQGSPQHF
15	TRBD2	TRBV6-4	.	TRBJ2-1	TGTGCCAGCAGCGCCGGGACTACCTCCTACAATGAGCAGTTCTTC	CASSAGTTSYNEQFF
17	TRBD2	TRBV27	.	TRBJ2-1	TGTGCCAGCAGTTCCACCGGACTAGCGGGTCCCTACAATGAGCAGTTCTTC	CASSSTGLAGPYNEQFF
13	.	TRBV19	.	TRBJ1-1	TGTGCCAGTAGTATGTCCCAGAACACTGAAGCTTTCTTT	CASSMSQNTEAFF
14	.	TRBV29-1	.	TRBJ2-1	TGCAGCGTTGAAGACGTCAGGTTCTACAATGAGCAGTTCTTC	CSVEDVRFYNEQFF
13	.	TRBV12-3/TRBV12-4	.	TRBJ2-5	TGTGCCAGCAGGCCGGACTTGGGAGAGACCCAGTACTTC	CASRPDLGETQYF
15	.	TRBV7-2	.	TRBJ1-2	TGTGCCAGCAGCCCGGACTTACGCCAGGGGTATGGCTACACCTTC	CASSPDLRQGYGYTF
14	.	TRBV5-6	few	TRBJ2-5	TGTGCCAGCAGCTCCTTTGGAGTCCAAGAGACCCAGTACTTC	CASSSFGVQETQYF
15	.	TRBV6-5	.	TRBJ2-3	TGTGCCAGCATGGCCCCCGGAGGCGGCACAGATACGCAGTATTTT	CASMAPGGGTDTQYF
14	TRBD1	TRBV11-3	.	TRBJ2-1	TGTGCCAGCAGCCAACGACAGGGTCCGAATGAGCAGTTCTTC	CASSQRQGPNEQFF
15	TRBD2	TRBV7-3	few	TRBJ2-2	TGTGCCAGCAGCTTAGGACTAGCCGGGACCGGGGAGCTGTTTTTT	CASSLGLAGTGELFF
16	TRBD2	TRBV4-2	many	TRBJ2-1	TGTGCCAGCAGCCAAGATCCGGGGGGGGCCAGTGATGAGCAGTTCTTC	CASSQDPGGASDEQFF
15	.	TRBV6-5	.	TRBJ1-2	TGTGCCAGCTCCTTAGAGCCCTTTGGCATCTATGGCTACACCTTC	CASSLEPFGIYGYTF
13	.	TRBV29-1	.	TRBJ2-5	TGCAGCGTTGAGGTGGGAAGGAGAGAGACCCAGTACTTC	CSVEVGRRETQYF
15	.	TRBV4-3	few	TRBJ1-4	TGCGCCAGCAGCCAAGGTCACAGCAGAAATGAAAAACTGTTTTTT	CASSQGHSRNEKLFF
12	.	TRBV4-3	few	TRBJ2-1	TGCGCCAGCAGCCAAGGTACTAGTCATAAGTTCTTC	CASSQGTSHKFF
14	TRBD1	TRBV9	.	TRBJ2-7	TGTGCCAGCAGCAAAGGGGGCGGGTCCTACGAGCAGTACTTC	CASSKGGGSYEQYF
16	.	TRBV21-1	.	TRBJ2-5	TGTGCCAGCCTCCGAGACCCAGCGGGGGCACAAGAGACCCAGTACTTC	CASLRDPAGAQETQYF
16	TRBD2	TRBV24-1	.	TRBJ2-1	TGTGCCACCAGTGATTTAGGCAGCGGGAGTAAGCCGGAGCAGTTCTTC	CATSDLGSGSKPEQFF
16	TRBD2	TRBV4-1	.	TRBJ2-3	TGCGCCAGCAGCCAGGGATTTAGCGGGAGCACAGATACGCAGTATTTT	CASSQGFSGSTDTQYF